This T cell receptor beta chain was obtained from a study of CD4 T cells in relation to SARS-CoV-2 and coronaviruses. Uncultured naive and memory CD4+ T cells supplied DNA for deep TCR-beta sequencing. Profiling relied on immunoSEQ multiplex PCR, and the TCRdb table lists in-frame clones only, not all of them. The table shows under 70,000 clones, with 80% to 90% occurring only once. The length of the CDR3 is 14 residues. Germline V gene lookup returns CDR1 MNHEY and CDR2 SMNVEV (reference sequence). Between the trimmed V and J ends, which lost 6 bases and 0 bases, there was a span of 8 bases. Notes on the study in general: In roughly 60% of donors, memory CD4+ clonotypes crossrecognized SARS-CoV-2 and at least one common cold coronavirus spike. Samples before the pandemic and after infection were not matched within any donor. No crossreactivity against non-spike viral proteins was tested here.

As concerns this clone: As yet, its antigen is unknown.

Unexposed donor CD4+ T cells date from about 2010-2019, before the COVID-19 pandemic. Sequencing was performed on memory CD4+ T cells from PBMCs. The chain links TRBV27 to TRBJ2-2; D is uncertain. The TCR sequence derives from a human donor in good health. CDR3 nucleotide sequence: TGTGCCAGCAGCCCAAACCCGAACACCGGGGAGCTGTTTTTT. This gives the protein CASSPNPNTGELFF.